This T cell receptor beta chain stems from a study of beta chain features in type 1 diabetes. Findings and caveats of the study: Among patients with Type 1 diabetes, TCRB CDR3s were moderately but significantly shorter in every one of the four CD4+ subsets. Reduced insertions and increased deletions marked VDJ junctions in type 1 diabetes patients. A potential PCR bias toward shorter templates would be equal in patient and control samples.

Every participating donor gave one draw, a heparinised blood sample averaging approximately 120 mL. As every portion of the isolated RNA was reverse transcribed, the sequencing read expressed TCRB transcripts. The protocol was immunoSEQ multiplex PCR, while the TCRdb copy is restricted to in-frame clones and leaves out a portion. The profile shows about 210,000 clones, approximately 10% of them singletons. Turning to this clone: Its specificity is not known.

The CDR3 contains 11 residues. CDR1 and CDR2 (germline): SQVTM, ANQGSEA. Trimming took off 4 bases at V and 3 bases at J, with 6 bases between the two ends. The J gene is TRBJ1-2, the V gene TRBV29-1, with unresolved D. Source material: central memory CD4+ T cells from blood. The receptor was derived from a man aged 18-30 years in good health. CDR3 sequence: CSVGWDYGYTF. CDR3 nucleotides: TGCAGCGTTGGGTGGGACTATGGCTACACCTTC.